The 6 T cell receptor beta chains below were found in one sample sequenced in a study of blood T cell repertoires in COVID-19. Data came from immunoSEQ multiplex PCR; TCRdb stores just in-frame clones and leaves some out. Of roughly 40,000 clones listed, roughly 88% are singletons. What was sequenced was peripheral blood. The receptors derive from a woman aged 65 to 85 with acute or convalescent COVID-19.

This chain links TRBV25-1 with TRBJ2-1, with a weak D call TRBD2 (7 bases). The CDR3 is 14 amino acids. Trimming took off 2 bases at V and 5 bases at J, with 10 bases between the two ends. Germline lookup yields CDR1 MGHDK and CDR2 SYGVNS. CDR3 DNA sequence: TGTGCCAGCAGTGAAGGCGGGGGCCACAATGAGCAGTTCTTC. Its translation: CASSEGGGHNEQFF.

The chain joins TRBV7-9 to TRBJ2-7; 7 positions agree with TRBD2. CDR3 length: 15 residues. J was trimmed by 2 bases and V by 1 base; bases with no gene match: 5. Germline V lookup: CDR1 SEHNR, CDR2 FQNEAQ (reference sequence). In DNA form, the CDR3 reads TGTGCCAGCAGCTTAGGGCTAGCGGCTACCTACGAGCAGTACGTC. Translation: CASSLGLAATYEQYV.

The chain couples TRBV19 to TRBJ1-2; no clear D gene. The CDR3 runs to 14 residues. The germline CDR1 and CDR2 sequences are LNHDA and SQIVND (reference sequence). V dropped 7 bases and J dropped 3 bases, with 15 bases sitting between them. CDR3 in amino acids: CASNNRGGHYGYTF. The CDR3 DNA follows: TGTGCCAGTAATAACCGGGGAGGCCACTATGGCTACACCTTC.

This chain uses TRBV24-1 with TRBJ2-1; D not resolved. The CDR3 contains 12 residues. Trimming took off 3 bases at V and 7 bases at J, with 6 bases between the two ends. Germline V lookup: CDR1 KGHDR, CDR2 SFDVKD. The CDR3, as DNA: TGTGCCACCAGTGATGGTACAAATGAGCAGTTCTTC. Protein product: CATSDGTNEQFF.

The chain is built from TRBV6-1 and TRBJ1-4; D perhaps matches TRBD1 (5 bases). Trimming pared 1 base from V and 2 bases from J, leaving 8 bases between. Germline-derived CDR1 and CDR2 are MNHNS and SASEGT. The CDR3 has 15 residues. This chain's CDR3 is CASSEEGWTNEKLFF. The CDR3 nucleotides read TGTGCCAGCAGTGAAGAGGGGTGGACTAATGAAAAACTGTTTTTT.

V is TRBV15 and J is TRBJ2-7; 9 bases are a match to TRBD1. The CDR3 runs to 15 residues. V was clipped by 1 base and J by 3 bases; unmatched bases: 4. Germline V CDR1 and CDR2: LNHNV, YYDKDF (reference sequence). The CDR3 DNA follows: TGTGCCACCAGCAGAGGAGGGACAGGGAACTACGAGCAGTACGTC. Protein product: CATSRGGTGNYEQYV.